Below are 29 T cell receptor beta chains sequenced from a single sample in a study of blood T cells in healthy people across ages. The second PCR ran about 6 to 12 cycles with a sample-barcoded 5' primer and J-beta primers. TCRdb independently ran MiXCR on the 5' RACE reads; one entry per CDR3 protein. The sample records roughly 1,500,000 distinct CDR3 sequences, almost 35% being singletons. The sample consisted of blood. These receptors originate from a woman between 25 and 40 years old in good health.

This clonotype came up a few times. The CDR3: CASSYGGGKETQYF. The DNA for the CDR3 is TGTGCCAGCAGTTACGGGGGGGGCAAAGAGACCCAGTACTTC. The rearrangement links TRBV6-2 or TRBV6-3 to TRBJ2-5; TRBD2 might be the D (7 bases). Trimming cost V 2 bases and J 3 bases, with 10 bases left between them. There are 14 residues in the CDR3. Germline-derived CDR1 and CDR2 are MNHEY and SVGEGT.

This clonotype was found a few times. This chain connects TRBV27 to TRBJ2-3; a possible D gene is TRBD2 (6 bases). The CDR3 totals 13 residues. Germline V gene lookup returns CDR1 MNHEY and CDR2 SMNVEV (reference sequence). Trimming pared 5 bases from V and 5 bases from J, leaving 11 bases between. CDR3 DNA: TGTGCCAGCAGTCCTGGAGGGATAGATACGCAGTATTTT. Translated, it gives CASSPGGIDTQYF.

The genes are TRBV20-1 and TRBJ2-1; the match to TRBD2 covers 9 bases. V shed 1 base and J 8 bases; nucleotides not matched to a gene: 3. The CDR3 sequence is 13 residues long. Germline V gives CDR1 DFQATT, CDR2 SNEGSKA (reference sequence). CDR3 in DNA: TGCAGTGCTAGAGGGGTAGCGGGAGATGAGCAGTTCTTC. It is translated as CSARGVAGDEQFF.

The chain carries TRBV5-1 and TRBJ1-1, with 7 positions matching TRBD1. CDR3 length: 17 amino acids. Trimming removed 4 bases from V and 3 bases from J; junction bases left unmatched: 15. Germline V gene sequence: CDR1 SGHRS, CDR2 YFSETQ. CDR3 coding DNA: TGCGCCAGCAGCCACTTCAGTACAGGGGTCCGCCACACTGAAGCTTTCTTT. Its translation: CASSHFSTGVRHTEAFF. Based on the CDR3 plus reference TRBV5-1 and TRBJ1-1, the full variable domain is KAGVTQTPRYLIKTRGQQVTLSCSPISGHRSVSWYQQTPGQGLQFLFEYFSETQRNKGNFPGRFSGRQFSNSRSEMNVSTLELGDSALYLCASSHFSTGVRHTEAFFGQGTRLTVV.

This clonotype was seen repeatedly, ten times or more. This CDR3 is CASSFPRSGEYTEAFF. CDR3 DNA sequence: TGTGCCAGCAGCTTCCCTCGGTCAGGGGAGTACACTGAAGCTTTCTTT. The rearrangement joins TRBV7-6 to TRBJ1-1, with D perhaps TRBD1 (6 bases). The CDR3 has 16 residues. V lost 3 bases, J lost 3 bases, and 17 bases lay in between. CDR1 is SGHVS, CDR2 FNYEAQ, per germline.

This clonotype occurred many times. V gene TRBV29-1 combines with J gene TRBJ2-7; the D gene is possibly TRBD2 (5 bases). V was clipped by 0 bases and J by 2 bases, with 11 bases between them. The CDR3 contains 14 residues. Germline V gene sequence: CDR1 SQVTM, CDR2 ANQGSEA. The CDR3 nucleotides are TGCAGCGTTGAAGATCAGCTAGCTCCCTACGAGCAGTACTTC. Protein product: CSVEDQLAPYEQYF.

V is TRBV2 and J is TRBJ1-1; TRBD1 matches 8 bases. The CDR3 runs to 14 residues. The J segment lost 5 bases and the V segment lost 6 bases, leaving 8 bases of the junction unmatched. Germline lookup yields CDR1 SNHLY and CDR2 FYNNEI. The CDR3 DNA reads TGTGCCAGCAGGGACAGGGTCTGGGGAACTGAAGCTTTCTTT. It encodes CASRDRVWGTEAFF.

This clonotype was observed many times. The CDR3 loop reads CAIAETGKSNEQFF. Written as DNA, the CDR3 is TGTGCCATCGCCGAAACCGGGAAGAGCAATGAGCAGTTCTTC. This rearrangement joins TRBV10-3 to TRBJ2-1; maybe TRBD2 (5 bases). The V gene's germline CDR1 is ENHRY and CDR2 SYGVKD. The CDR3 runs 14 residues. V lost 8 bases, J lost 6 bases, and 17 bases lay in between.

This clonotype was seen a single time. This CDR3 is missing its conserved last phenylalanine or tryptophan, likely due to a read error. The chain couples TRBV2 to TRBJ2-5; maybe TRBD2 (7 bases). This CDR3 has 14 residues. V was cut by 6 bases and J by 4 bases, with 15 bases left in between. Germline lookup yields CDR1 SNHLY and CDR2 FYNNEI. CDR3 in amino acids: CASRGRGGAETQYS. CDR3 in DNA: TGTGCCAGCAGGGGTAGGGGGGGAGCAGAGACCCAGTACTCC.

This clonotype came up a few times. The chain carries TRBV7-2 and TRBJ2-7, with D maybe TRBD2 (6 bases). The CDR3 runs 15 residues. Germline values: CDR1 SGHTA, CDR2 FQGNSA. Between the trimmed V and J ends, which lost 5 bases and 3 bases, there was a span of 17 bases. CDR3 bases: TGTGCCAGCAGCCCCGAACCGACTAGTATCTACGAGCAGTACTTC. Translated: CASSPEPTSIYEQYF.

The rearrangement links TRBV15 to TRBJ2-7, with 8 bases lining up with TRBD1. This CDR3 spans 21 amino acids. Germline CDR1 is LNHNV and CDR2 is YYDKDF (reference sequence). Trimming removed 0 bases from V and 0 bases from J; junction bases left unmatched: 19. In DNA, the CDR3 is TGTGCCACCAGCAGAGATCCGTGGGGGCCCAACCTCGACAGGGGCTCCTACGAGCAGTACTTC. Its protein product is CATSRDPWGPNLDRGSYEQYF.

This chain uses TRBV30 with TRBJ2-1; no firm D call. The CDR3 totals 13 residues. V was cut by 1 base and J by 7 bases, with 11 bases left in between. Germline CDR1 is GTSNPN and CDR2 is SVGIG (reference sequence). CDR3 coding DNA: TGTGCCTGGAGTGAGTCGGCTAATAATGAGCAGTTCTTC. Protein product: CAWSESANNEQFF.

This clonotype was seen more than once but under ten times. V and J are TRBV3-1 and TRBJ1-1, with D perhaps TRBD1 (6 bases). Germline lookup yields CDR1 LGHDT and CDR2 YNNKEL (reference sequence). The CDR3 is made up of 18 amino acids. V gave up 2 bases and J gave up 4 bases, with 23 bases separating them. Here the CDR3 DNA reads TGTGCCAGCAGCCAAACCGGGACACAAGAAAAGGGGCCCACTGAAGCTTTCTTT. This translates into CASSQTGTQEKGPTEAFF.

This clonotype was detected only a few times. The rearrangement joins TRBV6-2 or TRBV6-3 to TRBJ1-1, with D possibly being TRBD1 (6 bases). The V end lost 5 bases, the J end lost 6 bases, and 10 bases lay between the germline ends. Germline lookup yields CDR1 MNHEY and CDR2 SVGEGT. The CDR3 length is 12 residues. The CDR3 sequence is CASSGGAAEAFF. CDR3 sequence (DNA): TGTGCCAGCAGTGGGGGCGCCGCTGAAGCTTTCTTT.

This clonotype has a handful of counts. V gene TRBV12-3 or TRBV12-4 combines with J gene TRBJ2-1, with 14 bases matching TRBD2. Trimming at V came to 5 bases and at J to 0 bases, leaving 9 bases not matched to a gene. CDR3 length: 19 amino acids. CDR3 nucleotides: TGTGCCAGCAGTCCTTGGACTAGCGGGGGGACCAGCTCCTACAATGAGCAGTTCTTC. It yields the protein CASSPWTSGGTSSYNEQFF.

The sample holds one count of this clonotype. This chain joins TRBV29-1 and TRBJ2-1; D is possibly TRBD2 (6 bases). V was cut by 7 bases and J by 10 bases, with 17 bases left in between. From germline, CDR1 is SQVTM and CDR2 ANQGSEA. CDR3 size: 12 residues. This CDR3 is CSGLGGAYEQFF. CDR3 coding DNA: TGCAGCGGACTCGGGGGTGCCTACGAGCAGTTCTTC.

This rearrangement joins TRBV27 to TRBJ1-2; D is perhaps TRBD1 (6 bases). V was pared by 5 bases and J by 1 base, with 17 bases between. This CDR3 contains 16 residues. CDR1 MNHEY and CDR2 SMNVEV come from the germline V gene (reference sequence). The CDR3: CASSPQGRGLNYGYTF. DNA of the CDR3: TGTGCCAGCAGTCCCCAGGGGAGGGGTCTTAACTATGGCTACACCTTC.

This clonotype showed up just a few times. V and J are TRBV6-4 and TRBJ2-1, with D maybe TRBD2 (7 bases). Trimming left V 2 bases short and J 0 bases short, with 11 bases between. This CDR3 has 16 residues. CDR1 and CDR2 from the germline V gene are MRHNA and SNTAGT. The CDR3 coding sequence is TGTGCCAGCAGTGACGGGGGCGGGAGCTCCTACAATGAGCAGTTCTTC. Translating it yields CASSDGGGSSYNEQFF.

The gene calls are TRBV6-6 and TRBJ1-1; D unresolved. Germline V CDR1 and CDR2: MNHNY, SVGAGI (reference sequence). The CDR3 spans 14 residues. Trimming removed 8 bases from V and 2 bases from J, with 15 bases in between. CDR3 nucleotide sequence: TGTGCCAGCTTCACGCGGGCACATAACACTGAAGCTTTCTTT. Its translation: CASFTRAHNTEAFF.

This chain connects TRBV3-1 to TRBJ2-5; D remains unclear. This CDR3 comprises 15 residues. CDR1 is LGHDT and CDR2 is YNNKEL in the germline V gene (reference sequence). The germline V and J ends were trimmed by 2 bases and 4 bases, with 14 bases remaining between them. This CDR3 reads CASSQLNRRGETQYF. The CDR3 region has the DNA TGTGCCAGCAGCCAACTGAACCGCCGCGGAGAGACCCAGTACTTC.

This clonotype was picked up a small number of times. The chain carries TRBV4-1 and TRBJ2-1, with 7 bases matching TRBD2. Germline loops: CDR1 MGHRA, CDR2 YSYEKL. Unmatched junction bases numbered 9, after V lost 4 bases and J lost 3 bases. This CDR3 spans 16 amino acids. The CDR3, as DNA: TGCGCCAGCAGCCTCGGGGAATCTAGCGGCTACAATGAGCAGTTCTTC. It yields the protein CASSLGESSGYNEQFF.

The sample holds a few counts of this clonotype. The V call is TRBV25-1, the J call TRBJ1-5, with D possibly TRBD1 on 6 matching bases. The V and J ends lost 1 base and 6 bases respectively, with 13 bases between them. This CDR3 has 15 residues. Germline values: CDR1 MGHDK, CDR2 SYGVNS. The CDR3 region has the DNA TGTGCCAGCAGTGAATCACAGGGAGTGGGTCAGCCCCAGCATTTT. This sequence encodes CASSESQGVGQPQHF.

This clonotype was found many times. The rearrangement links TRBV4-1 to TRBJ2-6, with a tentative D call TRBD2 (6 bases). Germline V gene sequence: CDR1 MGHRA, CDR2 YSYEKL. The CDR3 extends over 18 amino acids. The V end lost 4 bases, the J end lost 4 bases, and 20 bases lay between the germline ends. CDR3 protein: CASSLWTRDPVGANVLTF. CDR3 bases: TGCGCCAGCAGCCTATGGACGCGGGACCCGGTGGGGGCCAACGTCCTGACTTTC.

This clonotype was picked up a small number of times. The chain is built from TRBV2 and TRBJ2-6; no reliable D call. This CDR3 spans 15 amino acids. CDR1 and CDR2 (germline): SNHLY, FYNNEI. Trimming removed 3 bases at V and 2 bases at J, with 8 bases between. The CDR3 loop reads CASSDLNPGANVLTF. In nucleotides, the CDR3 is TGTGCCAGCAGTGATTTGAACCCTGGGGCCAACGTCCTGACTTTC.

The CDR3 loop reads CASTMGFNQPQHF. CDR3 sequence (DNA): TGTGCCAGCACGATGGGATTCAATCAGCCCCAGCATTTT. The V call is TRBV27, the J call TRBJ1-5; D not resolved. V lost 7 bases, J lost 3 bases, and 10 bases lay in between. Germline CDR1 reads MNHEY; CDR2 reads SMNVEV (reference sequence). This CDR3 spans 13 amino acids.

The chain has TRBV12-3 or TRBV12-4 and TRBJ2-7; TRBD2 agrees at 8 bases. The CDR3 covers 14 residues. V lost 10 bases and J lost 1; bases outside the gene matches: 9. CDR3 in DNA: TGTGCCAACAGCCTATCTAGCGGGTCCTACGAGCAGTACTTC. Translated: CANSLSSGSYEQYF.

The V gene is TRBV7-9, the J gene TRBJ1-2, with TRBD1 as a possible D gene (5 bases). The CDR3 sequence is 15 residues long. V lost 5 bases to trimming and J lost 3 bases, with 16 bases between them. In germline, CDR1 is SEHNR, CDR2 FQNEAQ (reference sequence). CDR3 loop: CASSPRGPSDYGYTF. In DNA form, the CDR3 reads TGTGCCAGCAGCCCTCGGGGACCGTCCGACTATGGCTACACCTTC.

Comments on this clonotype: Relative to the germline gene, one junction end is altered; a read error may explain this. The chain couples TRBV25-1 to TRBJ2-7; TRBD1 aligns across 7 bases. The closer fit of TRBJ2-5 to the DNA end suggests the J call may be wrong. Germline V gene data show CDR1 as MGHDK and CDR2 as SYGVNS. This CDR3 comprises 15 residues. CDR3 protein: CASRTGETVQGTQYF. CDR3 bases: TGTGCCAGCAGAACAGGGGAGACGGTTCAAGGGACCCAGTACTTC.

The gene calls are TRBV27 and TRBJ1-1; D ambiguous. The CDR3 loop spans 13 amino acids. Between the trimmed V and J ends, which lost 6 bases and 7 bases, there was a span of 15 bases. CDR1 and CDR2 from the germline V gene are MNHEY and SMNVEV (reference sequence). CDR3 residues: CASRDPPGFEAFF. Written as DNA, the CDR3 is TGTGCCAGCAGGGACCCCCCGGGATTTGAAGCTTTCTTT.